This T cell receptor (beta chain) was identified in a study of T cell responses to AZD1222 COVID-19 vaccine. Second-dose recipients at about 4 or about 12 weeks were treated as one pooled group. Study-wide results and caveats: Recipients of two AZD1222 doses showed rising Spike-specific TCR breadth and depth.

Deletions cut 0 bases from V and 5 bases from J, with 20 bases between. The CDR3 is made up of 17 amino acids. Germline V gene sequence: CDR1 MNHEY, CDR2 SVGEGT. The repertoire was sequenced with immunoSEQ multiplex PCR; TCRdb's copy has only in-frame clones and lacks some. The data hold 100,000 to 130,000 clones, with about 89% observed a single time. To note about this clone: Antigen specificity is unknown.

The chain is built from TRBV6-2 or TRBV6-3 and TRBJ2-7; maybe TRBD2 (5 bases). This clonotype was sampled from an adult who received the AZD1222 COVID-19 vaccine. The specimen was peripheral blood, collected 28 days after the second AZD1222 dose. In nucleotides, the CDR3 is TGTGCCAGCAGTTACTCGGTGAGCGGCGTTGTAAGGAACGAGCAGTACTTC. Amino acid sequence: CASSYSVSGVVRNEQYF.